Listed below are T cell receptor beta chains from one sample, sequenced in a study of identical twins. TCRdb independently ran MiXCR on the 5' RACE reads; one entry per CDR3 protein. The table shows about 1.7 million distinct CDR3 sequences, with around 29% occurring only once. Sequencing used cord blood. These receptors all come from a newborn girl in good health. Each CDR3 is given with its conserved first and last residue. A D gene is named only where the DNA matches it firmly. Clone size, where shown, is once, few, many, or a class for clones that have expanded.

TRBV28	TRBD1	few	TRBJ1-2	CASSLEDRGGYTF	TGTGCCAGCAGTTTAGAGGACAGGGGGGGCTACACCTTC
TRBV2	NA	few	TRBJ2-3	CASSEDRGSSTDTQYF	TGTGCCAGCAGTGAAGATAGGGGGTCTAGCACAGATACGCAGTATTTT
TRBV2	TRBD1	NA	TRBJ1-6	CASKKQGLHF	TGTGCCAGCAAGAAACAGGGGCTCCACTTT
TRBV25-1	NA	few	TRBJ2-7	CASSELVGLNYEQYF	TGTGCCAGCAGTGAATTGGTGGGGTTAAACTACGAGCAGTACTTC
TRBV12-3/TRBV12-4	TRBD1	NA	TRBJ2-1	CASSFRQGAYNEQFF	TGTGCCAGCAGTTTTCGGCAGGGGGCTTACAATGAGCAGTTCTTC
TRBV7-2	TRBD2	NA	TRBJ2-7	CASSLVSLAGAYNEQYF	TGTGCCAGCAGCTTAGTTTCCCTAGCGGGGGCCTACAATGAGCAGTACTTC
TRBV7-8	NA	few	TRBJ1-2	CASSLRGSSGYTF	TGTGCCAGCAGCTTAAGGGGCAGCTCCGGCTACACCTTC
TRBV27	NA	many	TRBJ1-1	CASSGAPWGNTEAFF	TGTGCCAGCAGTGGGGCACCCTGGGGGAACACTGAAGCTTTCTTT
TRBV27	NA	NA	TRBJ1-6	CASSLSPPLHF	TGTGCCAGCAGTTTAAGTCCACCCCTCCACTTT
TRBV6-6	TRBD1	NA	TRBJ2-7	CASSNPGTGSADEQYF	TGTGCCAGCAGCAACCCCGGGACAGGGTCCGCGGACGAGCAGTACTTC
TRBV12-3/TRBV12-4	NA	NA	TRBJ1-2	CASSSGNVYGYTF	TGTGCCAGCAGCTCGGGGAACGTCTATGGCTACACCTTC
TRBV6-6	NA	NA	TRBJ1-5	CASSYSTWQGIGQPQHF	TGTGCCAGCAGTTACTCGACGTGGCAGGGGATAGGTCAGCCCCAGCATTTT
TRBV29-1	NA	few	TRBJ1-2	CSVEGRAPFYGYTF	TGCAGCGTTGAAGGCAGGGCCCCCTTCTATGGCTACACCTTC
TRBV10-3	NA	few	TRBJ2-5	CAIRGRETQYF	TGTGCCATCAGAGGCAGGGAGACCCAGTACTTC
TRBV20-1	TRBD1	NA	TRBJ2-7	CSASDRGSAYEQYF	TGCAGTGCCTCGGACAGGGGCTCAGCCTACGAGCAGTACTTC
TRBV16	TRBD1	NA	TRBJ2-5	CASSQTWTGGETQYF	TGTGCCAGCAGCCAAACCTGGACAGGGGGAGAGACCCAGTACTTC
TRBV15	TRBD1	NA	TRBJ1-5	CATSKEGTGGSQPQHF	TGTGCCACCAGCAAAGAGGGGACAGGGGGTAGTCAGCCCCAGCATTTT
TRBV27	NA	NA	TRBJ2-1	CASSPNRHSYNEQFF	TGTGCCAGCAGTCCCAATCGACATTCCTACAATGAGCAGTTCTTC
TRBV6-5	TRBD1	many	TRBJ1-5	CASSSDRGPNQPQHF	TGTGCCAGCAGCTCGGACAGGGGACCAAATCAGCCCCAGCATTTT
TRBV7-7	NA	NA	TRBJ2-2	CASSLNRVTGELFF	TGTGCCAGCAGCCTCAACAGGGTAACCGGGGAGCTGTTTTTT
TRBV20-1	NA	NA	TRBJ1-1	CSATRDQNTEAFF	TGCAGTGCCACTAGAGACCAGAACACTGAAGCTTTCTTT
TRBV3-1	NA	NA	TRBJ1-6	CASSPSGNNSPLHF	TGTGCCAGCAGCCCGTCAGGAAATAATTCACCCCTCCACTTT
TRBV28	NA	NA	TRBJ2-1	CATRWGNEQFF	TGTGCCACCCGCTGGGGGAATGAGCAGTTCTTC
TRBV20-1	NA	NA	TRBJ2-1	CSAREAPEQFF	TGCAGTGCTAGAGAAGCGCCCGAGCAGTTCTTC
TRBV29-1	NA	NA	TRBJ1-2	CSVALDTNYGYTF	TGCAGCGTTGCCCTGGACACTAACTATGGCTACACCTTC
TRBV15	NA	NA	TRBJ2-6	CATSRPRVGGANVLTF	TGTGCCACCAGCAGGCCCCGGGTGGGTGGGGCCAACGTCCTGACTTTC
TRBV7-9	NA	NA	TRBJ1-2	CASSLDLVGGGYTF	TGTGCCAGCAGCTTAGATCTGGTCGGCGGCGGCTACACCTTC
TRBV7-2	NA	NA	TRBJ2-5	CASSLDLLQQETQYF	TGTGCCAGCAGCTTAGACCTCCTCCAGCAAGAGACCCAGTACTTC
TRBV7-9	TRBD1	few	TRBJ1-6	CASSLDQGGSPLHF	TGTGCCAGCAGCTTAGACCAGGGGGGGTCACCCCTCCACTTT
TRBV7-9	NA	few	TRBJ2-1	CASGAAHNEQFF	TGTGCCAGCGGGGCAGCCCACAATGAGCAGTTCTTC
TRBV12-3/TRBV12-4	TRBD2	NA	TRBJ2-3	CASSFPAGAQYF	TGTGCCAGCAGTTTTCCGGCGGGAGCGCAGTATTTT
TRBV6-2/TRBV6-3	NA	few	TRBJ2-3	CASSYTASTDTQYF	TGTGCCAGCAGTTATACTGCTAGCACAGATACGCAGTATTTT
TRBV18	NA	NA	TRBJ1-2	CASSPSTAYGYTF	TGTGCCAGCTCACCTTCGACTGCGTATGGCTACACCTTC
TRBV10-3	NA	many	TRBJ1-2	CAISDRGGYTF	TGTGCCATCAGTGACAGGGGTGGCTACACCTTC
TRBV19	NA	NA	TRBJ1-5	CASKGAGSSNQPQHF	TGTGCCAGTAAAGGGGCAGGCTCTAGCAATCAGCCCCAGCATTTT
TRBV7-2	TRBD1	few	TRBJ2-3	CASSLGTGVNTDTQYF	TGTGCCAGCAGCTTAGGGACAGGGGTTAACACAGATACGCAGTATTTT
TRBV20-1	TRBD1	few	TRBJ1-1	CSAHTGGTEAFF	TGCAGTGCTCATACAGGGGGCACTGAAGCTTTCTTT
TRBV3-1	TRBD2	NA	TRBJ2-3	CAGSQAGGTDTQYF	TGTGCCGGCAGCCAAGCGGGAGGCACAGATACGCAGTATTTT
TRBV6-1	TRBD1	few	TRBJ1-2	CASSEANAGGLYGYTF	TGTGCCAGCAGTGAAGCGAACGCAGGGGGGCTCTATGGCTACACCTTC
TRBV20-1	NA	few	TRBJ1-4	CSARWEGMGEKLFF	TGCAGTGCTAGATGGGAGGGAATGGGGGAAAAACTGTTTTTT